This T cell receptor beta chain stems from a study of shared clonotypes between healthy human individuals. Authors' processing steps: Filtering of immunoSEQ junctional sequences could not match full-length read filtering. The data were produced by immunoSEQ multiplex PCR, yet TCRdb's version contains in-frame clones alone and is incomplete. V and J calls and clone size come straight from that table; D and trimming were deduced from the DNA. The top ten clones hold about 25% of a sample with approximately 100,000 clones, 67% of them seen once. This clone came up a few times. Its specificity is not known. Notes on the study in general: Unshared clonotypes carried lower generation probabilities than those common to all four donors. Relative to memory subsets, naive subsets generally showed larger estimated richness. Four donors held around 5% of naive CD4 clonotypes in common.

The CDR3 is made up of 14 amino acids. CDR1 and CDR2 (germline): MNHEY, SVGAGI. V dropped 6 bases and J dropped 5; count of bases not matched to a gene: 6. Sequencing input: memory CD8+ T cells sorted from blood. As for subset: CD45RO+ cells pooled with CCR7-negative TemRA cells. The sequence was collected from a woman aged 30 to 39 in good health. The chain is built from TRBV6-5 and TRBJ1-1; 10 positions match TRBD1. The CDR3 region is CASSPGQGMTEAFF. CDR3 in DNA: TGTGCCAGCAGCCCGGGACAGGGGATGACTGAAGCTTTCTTT.